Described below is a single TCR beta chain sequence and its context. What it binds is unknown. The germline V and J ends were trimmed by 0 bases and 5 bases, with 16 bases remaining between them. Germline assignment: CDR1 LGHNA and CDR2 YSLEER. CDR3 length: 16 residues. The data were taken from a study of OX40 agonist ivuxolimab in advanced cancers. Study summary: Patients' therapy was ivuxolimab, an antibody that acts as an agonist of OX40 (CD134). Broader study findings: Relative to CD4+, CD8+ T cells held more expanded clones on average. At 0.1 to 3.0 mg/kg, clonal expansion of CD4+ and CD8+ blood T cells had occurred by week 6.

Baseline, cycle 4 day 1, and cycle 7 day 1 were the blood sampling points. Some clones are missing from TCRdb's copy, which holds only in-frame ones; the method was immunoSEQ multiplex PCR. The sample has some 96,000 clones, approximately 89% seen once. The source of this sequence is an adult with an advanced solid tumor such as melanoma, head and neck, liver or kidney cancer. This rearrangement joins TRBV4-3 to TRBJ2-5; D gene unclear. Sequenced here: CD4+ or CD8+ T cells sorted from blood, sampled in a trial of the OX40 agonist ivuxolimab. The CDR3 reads CASSQDYGGESETQYF. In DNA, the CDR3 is TGCGCCAGCAGCCAAGATTACGGCGGAGAATCGGAGACCCAGTACTTC.